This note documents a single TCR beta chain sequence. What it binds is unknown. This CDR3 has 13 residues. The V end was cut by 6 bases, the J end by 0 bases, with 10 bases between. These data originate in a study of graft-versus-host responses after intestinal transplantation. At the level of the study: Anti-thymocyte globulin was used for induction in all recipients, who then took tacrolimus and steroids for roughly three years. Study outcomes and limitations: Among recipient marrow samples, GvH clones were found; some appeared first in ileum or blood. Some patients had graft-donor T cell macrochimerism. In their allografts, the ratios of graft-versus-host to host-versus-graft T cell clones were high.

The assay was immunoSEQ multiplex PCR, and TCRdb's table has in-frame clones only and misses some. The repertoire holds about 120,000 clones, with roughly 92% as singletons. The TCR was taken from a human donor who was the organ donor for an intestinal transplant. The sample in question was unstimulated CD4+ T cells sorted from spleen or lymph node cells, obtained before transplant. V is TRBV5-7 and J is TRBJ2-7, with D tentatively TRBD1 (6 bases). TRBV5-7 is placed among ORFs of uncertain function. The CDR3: CASTFRGSYEQYF. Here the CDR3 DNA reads TGTGCCAGCACCTTCAGGGGCTCCTACGAGCAGTACTTC.